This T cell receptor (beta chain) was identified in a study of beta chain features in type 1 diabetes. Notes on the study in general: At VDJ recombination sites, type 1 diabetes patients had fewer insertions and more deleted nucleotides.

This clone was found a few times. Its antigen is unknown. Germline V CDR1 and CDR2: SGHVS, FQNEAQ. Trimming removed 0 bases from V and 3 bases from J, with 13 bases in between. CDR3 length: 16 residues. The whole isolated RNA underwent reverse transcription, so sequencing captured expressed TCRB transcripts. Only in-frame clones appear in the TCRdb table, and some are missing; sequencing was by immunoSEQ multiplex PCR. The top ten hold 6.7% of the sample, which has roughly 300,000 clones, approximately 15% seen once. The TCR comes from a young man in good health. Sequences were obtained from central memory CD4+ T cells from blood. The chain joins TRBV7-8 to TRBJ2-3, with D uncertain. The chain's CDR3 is CASSLAGGSVTDTQYF. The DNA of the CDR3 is TGTGCCAGCAGCTTAGCGGGTGGTTCAGTGACAGATACGCAGTATTTT.